Listed here are 20 T cell receptor beta chains from one sample, sequenced in a study of T cell therapy after organ transplantation. The repertoire was sequenced with immunoSEQ multiplex PCR; TCRdb's copy has only in-frame clones and lacks some. The sample has about 2,200 clones; 91% are singletons. For these receptors, no antigen is known. The material sequenced was CD8+ T cells from blood, taken before autologous CMV-specific T cell therapy. The source of these receptors is a human patient who had received a solid organ transplant and had CMV disease.

The CDR3 coding sequence is TGTGCCTCCCCCCGCGGCGGAGACTTCACCGGGGAGCTGTTTTTT. This codes for CASPRGGDFTGELFF. The gene calls are TRBV6-1 and TRBJ2-2, with D unclear. Germline loops: CDR1 MNHNS, CDR2 SASEGT. CDR3 length: 15 amino acids. Trimming shortened V by 11 bases and J by 4 bases, and 20 bases separated the two germline ends.

The rearrangement uses TRBV7-9 and TRBJ2-1; maybe TRBD2 (6 bases). This CDR3 contains 14 residues. From germline, CDR1 is SEHNR and CDR2 FQNEAQ (reference sequence). Trimming pared 4 bases from V and 6 bases from J, leaving 13 bases between. CDR3 in DNA: TGTGCCAGCAGCTCATCGGGACTCTTCAATGAGCAGTTCTTC. It yields the protein CASSSSGLFNEQFF.

The rearrangement joins TRBV15 to TRBJ2-7; D may be TRBD1 (5 bases). With 5 bases removed from V and 2 bases from J, the gap between germline ends came to 13 bases. Germline V CDR1 and CDR2: LNHNV, YYDKDF (reference sequence). The CDR3 runs to 14 residues. The CDR3 bases are TGTGCCACCAGCGGCGACTGGGGCGCCTACGAGCAGTACTTC. Translation: CATSGDWGAYEQYF.

This clone has only a few counts. This chain connects TRBV19 to TRBJ2-1, with TRBD1 identical over 11 bases. Germline V CDR1 and CDR2: LNHDA, SQIVND (reference sequence). Trimming took 3 bases from V and 9 from J; bases not matched to a gene: 4. The CDR3 consists of 14 residues. CDR3 sequence reads: CASSIGTGGGEQFF. CDR3 bases: TGTGCCAGTAGTATCGGGACAGGGGGAGGTGAGCAGTTCTTC. The complete variable domain, with remaining parts taken from reference TRBV19 and TRBJ2-1, reads DGGITQSPKYLFRKEGQNVTLSCEQNLNHDAMYWYRQDPGQGLRLIYYSQIVNDFQKGDIAEGYSVSREKKESFPLTVTSAQKNPTAFYLCASSIGTGGGEQFFGPGTRLTVL.

The chain combines TRBV15 with TRBJ2-1, with 9 bases matching TRBD2. J gave up 9 bases and V 8 bases, and 8 bases lay outside the gene matches. The CDR3 totals 13 residues. Germline assignment: CDR1 LNHNV and CDR2 YYDKDF (reference sequence). The DNA of the CDR3 is TGTGCCACCGGGGCGGGAGGGCAAGTTGAGCAGTTCTTC. This gives the protein CATGAGGQVEQFF.

The CDR3 bases are TGTGCCAGCAGTTTACTGGGGGCGAAGGAGCCCCAGCATTTT. Its protein is CASSLLGAKEPQHF. The genes are TRBV27 and TRBJ1-5; TRBD1 is a possible D gene (6 bases). The CDR3 covers 14 residues. Germline V gene data show CDR1 as MNHEY and CDR2 as SMNVEV (reference sequence). V lost 2 bases and J 8 bases, leaving 13 bases between the germline ends.

The chain couples TRBV27 to TRBJ1-2; D call uncertain. CDR1 and CDR2 from the germline V gene are MNHEY and SMNVEV (reference sequence). V lost 2 bases and J lost 8, with 0 bases in between. The CDR3 sequence is 9 residues long. The CDR3 region has the DNA TGTGCCAGCAGTTTAGGCTACACCTTC. Protein product: CASSLGYTF.

In its sample, this clone was seen a few times. The chain recombines TRBV6-5 with TRBJ1-2; 7 nucleotides match TRBD1. J lost 4 bases, V lost 8 bases, and 7 bases had no gene match. The CDR3 is 13 residues long. Per germline, CDR1 MNHEY and CDR2 SVGAGI. In DNA, the CDR3 is TGTGCCAGCGGAGGGGGCCCGGGCTATGGCTACACCTTC. Translation: CASGGGPGYGYTF.

A remark on this clone: One end of the junction is discordant with germline, which a read error may explain. CDR3 DNA: TGTGCCAGCAGCTTGGGGGACGGTTTAAACACCATATATTTT. Translated: CASSLGDGLNTIYF. The chain carries TRBV5-3 and TRBJ1-3; D possibly corresponds to TRBD1 (5 bases). TRBV5-3 is filed as an ORF, its function uncertain. This CDR3 contains 14 residues.

V gene TRBV28 combines with J gene TRBJ1-5, with D unresolved. Germline CDR1 MDHEN, CDR2 SYDVKM. CDR3 size: 12 residues. V was cut by 2 bases and J by 3 bases, with 2 bases left in between. This chain's CDR3 is CASSLTNQPQHF. CDR3 DNA sequence: TGTGCCAGCAGTTTAACCAATCAGCCCCAGCATTTT.

The CDR3 sequence: CASSLGGNSPLHF. The DNA for the CDR3 is TGTGCCAGCAGCTTGGGAGGAAATTCACCCCTCCACTTT. The chain combines TRBV5-6 with TRBJ1-6; no definite D call. Trimming removed 0 bases at V and 7 bases at J, with 5 bases between. In germline, CDR1 is SGHDT, CDR2 YYEEEE. This CDR3 contains 13 residues.

About this clone itself: This CDR3 is also generated by other DNA sequences in the sample. The chain carries TRBV28 and TRBJ1-2; D perhaps matches TRBD1 (6 bases). The V and J ends lost 5 bases and 0 bases respectively, with 10 bases between them. The CDR3 runs 14 residues. Germline loops: CDR1 MDHEN, CDR2 SYDVKM. The CDR3 sequence: CASSDRGPNYGYTF. CDR3 coding DNA: TGTGCCAGCAGTGACCGGGGGCCTAACTATGGCTACACCTTC.

The chain links TRBV28 to TRBJ2-7; TRBD1 might be the D (6 bases). This CDR3 region has 13 residues. Trimming took 7 bases from V and 1 from J, leaving 11 bases between them. Germline V gene sequence: CDR1 MDHEN, CDR2 SYDVKM. The DNA for the CDR3 is TGTGCCAGCAACCGGGACACATCCTACGAGCAGTACTTC. It specifies CASNRDTSYEQYF.

V gene TRBV28 combines with J gene TRBJ2-7; 9 bases fit TRBD1. The CDR3 totals 14 residues. In germline, CDR1 is MDHEN, CDR2 SYDVKM. The trim removed 5 bases at V and 3 bases at J, leaving 5 bases unmatched. The CDR3 DNA reads TGTGCCAGCAGTCGAACAGGGGGCCACTACGAGCAGTACTTC. It specifies CASSRTGGHYEQYF.

CDR3 sequence reads: CASGPYRGSYEQYF. Written as DNA, the CDR3 is TGTGCCAGCGGCCCTTACAGGGGCTCCTACGAGCAGTACTTC. The chain joins TRBV27 to TRBJ2-7, with TRBD1 matching over 7 bases. The CDR3 length is 14 residues. Germline V gene sequence: CDR1 MNHEY, CDR2 SMNVEV (reference sequence). V dropped 8 bases and J dropped 0; count of bases not matched to a gene: 7.

This chain uses TRBV7-2 with TRBJ2-7, with 7 bases matching TRBD1. CDR1 is SGHTA, CDR2 FQGNSA, per germline. With V trimmed by 1 base and J by 2 bases, 5 bases remained unmatched. The CDR3 has 15 amino acids. DNA of the CDR3: TGTGCCAGCAGCTTAGAATGGGACAGTCCCTACGAGCAGTACTTC. Translated: CASSLEWDSPYEQYF.

The chain is built from TRBV6-1 and TRBJ2-5; 9 bases line up with TRBD2. This CDR3 has 15 amino acids. Germline CDR1 reads MNHNS; CDR2 reads SASEGT. V lost 3 bases and J lost 2; bases outside the gene matches: 4. For the CDR3, the DNA is TGTGCCAGCAGTGATCTGGCGGGGGGGCAAGAGACCCAGTACTTC. Translated: CASSDLAGGQETQYF.

This chain uses TRBV7-7 with TRBJ2-5; no firm D call. The germline V gene encodes CDR1 SSHAT and CDR2 FNYEAQ (reference sequence). Trimming took off 0 bases at V and 1 base at J, with 3 bases between the two ends. The CDR3 loop spans 13 amino acids. The CDR3 nucleotides are TGTGCCAGCAGCTTAGCAGCCCAAGAGACCCAGTACTTC. Its translation: CASSLAAQETQYF.

The V and J genes are TRBV13 and TRBJ2-5; TRBD1 might be the D (6 bases). The CDR3 runs 12 residues. V was pared by 7 bases and J by 4 bases, with 10 bases between. Germline loops: CDR1 PRHDT, CDR2 FYEKMQ (reference sequence). The CDR3 sequence: CASTLQGETQYF. The CDR3 nucleotides are TGTGCCAGCACTCTACAGGGAGAGACCCAGTACTTC.

The chain combines TRBV6-1 with TRBJ2-1; the D is unclear. This CDR3 contains 13 residues. Trimming took 1 base from V and 5 from J, leaving 6 bases between them. Germline CDR1 is MNHNS and CDR2 is SASEGT. The CDR3 region is CASSEGQHNEQFF. The DNA of the CDR3 is TGTGCCAGCAGTGAAGGACAACACAATGAGCAGTTCTTC.